This T cell receptor beta chain is from a study of T cells in Graves' hyperthyroidism and ophthalmopathy. Amplification of TCR beta CDR3 regions used RNA as the template. The HTBI primer set drove a first-round RT-PCR of the TCR CDR3. TCRdb redid the calling of the multiplex PCR reads with MiXCR, one entry per CDR3 protein. The sample holds 500,000 to 650,000 distinct CDR3 sequences, approximately 17% seen once. V lost 3 bases and J lost 0, with 11 bases in between. The CDR3 has 16 amino acids. The germline CDR1 and CDR2 sequences are LNHDA and SQIVND (reference sequence). This receptor was obtained from a woman between 18 and 29 years old with Graves' ophthalmopathy. The chain employs TRBV19 and TRBJ1-4; D not resolved. The sample taken for sequencing was blood. The CDR3 here is CASSMSGAATNEKLFF. The CDR3 nucleotides are TGTGCCAGTAGTATGTCGGGCGCCGCAACTAATGAAAAACTGTTTTTT.